This T cell receptor (beta chain) was identified during a study of T cells after yellow fever vaccination. Across the study: Fractions of low cell number were prepared using SMART-Seq v4 Ultra Low Input. Findings and caveats of the study: The booster response re-showed most primary clones: more than 95% CD4, 88% CD8.

About this clonotype itself: The antigen is not known.

Germline trimming cut 6 bases from V and 2 bases from J; bases unmatched to any gene: 4. Germline CDR1 ENHRY, CDR2 SYGVKD. The CDR3 has 15 residues. TCRdb reprocessed the 5' RACE reads with MiXCR, giving one entry per CDR3 protein. The table includes roughly 340,000 distinct CDR3 sequences, 7.5% to 9% detected once. The sequences come from PBMCs, collected on the day of the first yellow fever vaccination. The rearrangement uses TRBV10-3 and TRBJ2-3; 11 nucleotides line up with TRBD2. This TCR came from a young man who received the YFV17D yellow fever vaccine. DNA for the CDR3: TGTGCCATCAGGGGGGGACTAGCGGTCACAGATACGCAGTATTTT. The encoded protein is CAIRGGLAVTDTQYF.